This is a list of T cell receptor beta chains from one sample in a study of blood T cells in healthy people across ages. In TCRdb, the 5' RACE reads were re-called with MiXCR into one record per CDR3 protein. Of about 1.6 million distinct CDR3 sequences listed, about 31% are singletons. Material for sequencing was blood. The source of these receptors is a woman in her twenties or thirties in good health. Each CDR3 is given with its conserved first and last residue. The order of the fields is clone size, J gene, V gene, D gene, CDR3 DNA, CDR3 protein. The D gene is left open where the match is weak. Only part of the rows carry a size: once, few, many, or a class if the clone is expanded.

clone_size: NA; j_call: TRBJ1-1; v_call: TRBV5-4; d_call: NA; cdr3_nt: TGTGCCAGCAGCTACAGGGAATTAACTGAAGCTTTCTTT; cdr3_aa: CASSYRELTEAFF
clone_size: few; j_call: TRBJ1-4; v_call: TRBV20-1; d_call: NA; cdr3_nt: TGCAGTGCTAGAGCCGGGACACGCAAAGGAAAACTGTTTTTT; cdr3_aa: CSARAGTRKGKLFF
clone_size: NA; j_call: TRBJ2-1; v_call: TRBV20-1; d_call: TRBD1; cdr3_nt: TGCAGTACTTCAGGACAGGAAGGGAATGAGCAGTTCTTC; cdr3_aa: CSTSGQEGNEQFF
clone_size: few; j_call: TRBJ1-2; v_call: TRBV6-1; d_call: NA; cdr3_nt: TGTGCCAGCAGTGCGTCCAGGGCTAACTATGGCTACACCTTC; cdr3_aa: CASSASRANYGYTF
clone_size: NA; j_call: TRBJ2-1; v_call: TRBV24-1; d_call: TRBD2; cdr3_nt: TGTGCCACCAGTGATTTGGTTCGGGCGGGAGGAGATGAGCAGTTCTTC; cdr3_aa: CATSDLVRAGGDEQFF
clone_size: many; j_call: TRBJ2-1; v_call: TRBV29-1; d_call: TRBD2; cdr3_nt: TGCAGCGCCACAGCGGGACTAGGGAACAATGAGCAGTTCTTC; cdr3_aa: CSATAGLGNNEQFF
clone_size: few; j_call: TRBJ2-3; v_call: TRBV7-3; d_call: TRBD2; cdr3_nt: TGTGCCAGCAGCTCCGCGGGGGGGCCGCTTAGCACAGATACGCAGTATTTT; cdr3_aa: CASSSAGGPLSTDTQYF
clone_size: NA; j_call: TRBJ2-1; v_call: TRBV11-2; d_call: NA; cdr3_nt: TGTGCCAGCAGCTTAGGGTCCGTGTACAATGAGCAGTTCTTC; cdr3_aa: CASSLGSVYNEQFF
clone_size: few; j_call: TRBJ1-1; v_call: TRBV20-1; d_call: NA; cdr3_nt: TGCAGTGCTACAACCGGACGGACCAAGGACACTGAAGCTTTCTTT; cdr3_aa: CSATTGRTKDTEAFF
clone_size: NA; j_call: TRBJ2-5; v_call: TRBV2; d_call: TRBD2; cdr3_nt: TGTGCCAGCAGTGAAAGCGGGAAGATGGAGCAGTACTTC; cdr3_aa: CASSESGKMEQYF
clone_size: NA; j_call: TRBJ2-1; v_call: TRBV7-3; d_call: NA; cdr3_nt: TGTGCCAGCACCCTTGATGGTTACAATGAGCAGTTCTTC; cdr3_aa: CASTLDGYNEQFF
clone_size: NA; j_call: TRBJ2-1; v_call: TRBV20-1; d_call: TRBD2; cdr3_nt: TGCAGTGCCCCCGGACCGGGGGGGCAGAATGAGCAGTTCTTC; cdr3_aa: CSAPGPGGQNEQFF
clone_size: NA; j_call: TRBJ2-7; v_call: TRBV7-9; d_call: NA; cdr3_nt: TGTGCCGGCTGCAAGGGGGTATCCTACGAGCAGTACTTC; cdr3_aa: CAGCKGVSYEQYF
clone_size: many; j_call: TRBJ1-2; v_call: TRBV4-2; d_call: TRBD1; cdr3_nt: TGTGCCAGCAGCCAGAATGAGGGACAGGTCTATGGCTACACCTTC; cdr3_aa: CASSQNEGQVYGYTF
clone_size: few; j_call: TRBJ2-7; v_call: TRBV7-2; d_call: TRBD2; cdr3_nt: TGTGCCAGCAGTACCCGGGGGGGCGTCTACGAGCAGTACTTC; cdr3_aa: CASSTRGGVYEQYF
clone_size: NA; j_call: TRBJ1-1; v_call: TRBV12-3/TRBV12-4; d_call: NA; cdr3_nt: TGTGCCAGCAGTTTGCCAGGGTCGGATGCTTTCTTT; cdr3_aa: CASSLPGSDAFF
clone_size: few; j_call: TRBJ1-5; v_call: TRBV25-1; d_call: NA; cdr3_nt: TGTGCCAGCAGCTATTACTGGAATCAGCCCCAGCATTTT; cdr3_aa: CASSYYWNQPQHF
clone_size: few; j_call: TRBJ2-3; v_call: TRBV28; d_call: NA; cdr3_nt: TGTGCCAGCAGTTATCCGGACAGACCAGATACGCAGTATTTT; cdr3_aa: CASSYPDRPDTQYF
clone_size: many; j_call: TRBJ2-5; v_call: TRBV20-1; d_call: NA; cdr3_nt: TGCAGTGCTAGCACGGGAAAGGGGGAGACCCAGTACTTC; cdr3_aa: CSASTGKGETQYF
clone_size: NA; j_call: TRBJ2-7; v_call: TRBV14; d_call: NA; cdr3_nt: TGTGCCAGCAGCCAAGATCGGCCGAACGAGCAGTACTTC; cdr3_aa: CASSQDRPNEQYF
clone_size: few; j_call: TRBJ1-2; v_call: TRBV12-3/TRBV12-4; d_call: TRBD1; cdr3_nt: TGTGCCAGCAGTCCAGGACAGGGGACTGGCTACACCTTC; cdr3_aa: CASSPGQGTGYTF
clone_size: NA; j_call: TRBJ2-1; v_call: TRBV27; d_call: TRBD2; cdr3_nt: TGTGCCAGCAGCTTGAGCGGGGGTTCTGAGCAGTTCTTC; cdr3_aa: CASSLSGGSEQFF
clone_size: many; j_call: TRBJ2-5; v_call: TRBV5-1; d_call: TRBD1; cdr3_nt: TGTGCCAGCAGTTTGGGACAGGGATACGAGACCCAGTACTTC; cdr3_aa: CASSLGQGYETQYF
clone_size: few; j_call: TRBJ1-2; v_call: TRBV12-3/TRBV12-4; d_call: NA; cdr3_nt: TGTGCCAGCAGGACAAGGGGTATTCGTGGCTACACCTTC; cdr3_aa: CASRTRGIRGYTF
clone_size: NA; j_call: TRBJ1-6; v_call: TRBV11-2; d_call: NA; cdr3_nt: TGTGCCAGCAGCTTCCGACAGGCCGATTCACCCCTCCACTTT; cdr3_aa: CASSFRQADSPLHF
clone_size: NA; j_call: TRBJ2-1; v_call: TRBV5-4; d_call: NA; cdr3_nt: TGTGCCAGCAATAGGGGGGGTAGCGTGAGAGTAGACAATGAGCAGTTCTTC; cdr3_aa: CASNRGGSVRVDNEQFF
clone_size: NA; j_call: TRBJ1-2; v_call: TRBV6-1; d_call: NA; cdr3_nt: TGTGCCAGCAGTGATCAGAAGAGGGGGAACTATGGCTACACCTTC; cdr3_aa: CASSDQKRGNYGYTF
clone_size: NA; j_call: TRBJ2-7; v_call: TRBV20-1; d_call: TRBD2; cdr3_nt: TGCAGTGCTCCCCGGGCTAGCGGTATCTACGAGCAGTACTTC; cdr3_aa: CSAPRASGIYEQYF
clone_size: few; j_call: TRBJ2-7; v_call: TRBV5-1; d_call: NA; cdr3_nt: TGCGCCAGCAGCTTGATGGCAGAATCCTACGAGCAGTACTTC; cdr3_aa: CASSLMAESYEQYF
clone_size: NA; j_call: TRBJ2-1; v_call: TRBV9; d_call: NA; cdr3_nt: TGTGCCAGCAGCCCCCGCGGGGCCCTCAACAATGAGCAGTTCTTC; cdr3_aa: CASSPRGALNNEQFF
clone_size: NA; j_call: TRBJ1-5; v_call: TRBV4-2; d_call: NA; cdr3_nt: TGTGCCAGCAGCTTTTCATCCGAAGTAGGGAATCAGCCCCAGCATTTT; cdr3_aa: CASSFSSEVGNQPQHF
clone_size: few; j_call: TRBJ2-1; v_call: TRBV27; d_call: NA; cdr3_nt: TGTGCCAGCAGTCCCCCCGGGCAGTACCTCTACAATGAGCAGTTCTTC; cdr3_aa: CASSPPGQYLYNEQFF
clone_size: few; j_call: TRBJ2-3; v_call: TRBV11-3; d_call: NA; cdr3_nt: TGTGCCAGCAGCTTAGAAGGTTTCACAGATACGCAGTATTTT; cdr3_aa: CASSLEGFTDTQYF
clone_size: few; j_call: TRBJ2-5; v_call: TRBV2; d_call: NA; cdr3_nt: TGTGCCAGCGATTTGGGAAATCAAGAGACCCAGTACTTC; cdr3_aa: CASDLGNQETQYF
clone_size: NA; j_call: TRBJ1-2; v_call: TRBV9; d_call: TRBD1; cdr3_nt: TGTGCCAGCAGCTCAAGGGACAGGGGAAGCTATGGCTACACCTTC; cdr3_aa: CASSSRDRGSYGYTF
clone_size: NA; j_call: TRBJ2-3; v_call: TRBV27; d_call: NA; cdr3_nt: TGTGCCAGCAGTCTTGACGTGCAGACGCAGTATTTT; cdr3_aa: CASSLDVQTQYF
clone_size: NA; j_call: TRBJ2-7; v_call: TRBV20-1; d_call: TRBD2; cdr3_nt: TGCAGTGCACGCGCGGGGGGGTCAACCTACGAGCAGTACTTC; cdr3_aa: CSARAGGSTYEQYF
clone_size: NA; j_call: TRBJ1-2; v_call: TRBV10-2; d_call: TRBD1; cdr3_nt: TGCGCCACCACGCAGGGACAGGACGACTACACCTTC; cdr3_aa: CATTQGQDDYTF
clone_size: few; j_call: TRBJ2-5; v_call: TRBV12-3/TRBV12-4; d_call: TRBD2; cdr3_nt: TGTGCCAGCAGCTCCCGGGTAGTAGCGGGAGCGGAGACCCAGTACTTC; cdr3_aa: CASSSRVVAGAETQYF
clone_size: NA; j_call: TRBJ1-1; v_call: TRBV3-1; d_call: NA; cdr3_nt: TGTGCCAGCAGCCAGGAGGAGACTGAAGCTTTCTTT; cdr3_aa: CASSQEETEAFF
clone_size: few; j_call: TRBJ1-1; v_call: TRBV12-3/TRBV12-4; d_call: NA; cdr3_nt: TGTGCCAGCAGGGCGGCGAGCGGCGGGAACACTGAAGCTTTCTTT; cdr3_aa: CASRAASGGNTEAFF
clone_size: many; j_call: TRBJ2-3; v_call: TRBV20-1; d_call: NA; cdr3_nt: TGCAGTGCTAGGCTCCTCCTTCACGCCCCAAGCACAGATACGCAGTATTTT; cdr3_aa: CSARLLLHAPSTDTQYF
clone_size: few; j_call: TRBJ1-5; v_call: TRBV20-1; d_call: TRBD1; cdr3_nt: TGCAGTGCTAGCAGGACAGGTCAGCCCCAGCATTTT; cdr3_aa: CSASRTGQPQHF
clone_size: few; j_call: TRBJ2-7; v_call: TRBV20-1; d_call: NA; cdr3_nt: TGCAGTGCTAGCAAGGGGAGGACCTACGAGCAGTACTTC; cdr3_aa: CSASKGRTYEQYF
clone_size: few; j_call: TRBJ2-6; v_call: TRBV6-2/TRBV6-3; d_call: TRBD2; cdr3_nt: TGTGCCAGCAGTTCCCCGACTAGCGGGAGGGTGGGGGCCAACGTCCTGACTTTC; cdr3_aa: CASSSPTSGRVGANVLTF
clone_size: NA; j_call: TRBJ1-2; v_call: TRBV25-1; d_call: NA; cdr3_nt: TGTGCCACCAACATCGGAAATAATGGCTACACCTTC; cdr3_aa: CATNIGNNGYTF
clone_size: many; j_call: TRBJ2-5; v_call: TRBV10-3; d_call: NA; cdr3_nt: TGTGCCATCAGCAGAGGGGAGACCCAGTACTTC; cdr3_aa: CAISRGETQYF
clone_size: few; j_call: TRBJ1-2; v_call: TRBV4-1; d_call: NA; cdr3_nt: TGCGCCAGCAGCCAAGTCCGCAGTATCCCCTATGGCTACACCTTC; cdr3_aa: CASSQVRSIPYGYTF
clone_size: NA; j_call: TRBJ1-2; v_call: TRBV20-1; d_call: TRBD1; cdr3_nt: TGCAGTGTTCCACCCGGGACAGGGGCGGTGCGGGGCTACACCTTC; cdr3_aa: CSVPPGTGAVRGYTF
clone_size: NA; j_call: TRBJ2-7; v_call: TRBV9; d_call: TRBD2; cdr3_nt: TGTGCCAGCAGCGTAGACGCTAGCGGATCCTCCTACGAGCAGTACTTC; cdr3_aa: CASSVDASGSSYEQYF
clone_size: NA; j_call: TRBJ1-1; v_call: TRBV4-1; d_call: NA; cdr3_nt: TGCGCCAGCAGCCAAGATAGAGGAAGGAGGGCAGTGAACACTGAAGCTTTCTTT; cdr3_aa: CASSQDRGRRAVNTEAFF